These 29 T cell receptor beta chains originate from one sample sequenced in a study of blood T cell repertoires in COVID-19. The assay was immunoSEQ multiplex PCR, and TCRdb's table has in-frame clones only and misses some. The sample gives some 250,000 clones, about 80% of which show up once; 4.4% is in the top ten. The sample was peripheral blood. These receptors all stem from a man aged 50 to 59 with active or convalescent COVID-19.

This clone was seen only once. The V gene is TRBV7-9, the J gene TRBJ2-3; tentatively, D is TRBD1 (6 bases). V lost 5 bases and J 4 bases, leaving 10 bases between the germline ends. The V gene's germline CDR1 is SEHNR and CDR2 FQNEAQ (reference sequence). This CDR3 has 13 amino acids. The CDR3: CASSRDTPDTQYF. The CDR3 DNA is TGTGCCAGCAGCCGGGACACTCCAGATACGCAGTATTTT.

The rearrangement uses TRBV5-4 and TRBJ2-3, with D possibly TRBD1 on 6 matching bases. The CDR3 sequence is 14 residues long. V was shortened by 5 bases and J by 4 bases, with 14 bases between the two germline ends. Germline V gene data show CDR1 as SGHNT and CDR2 as YYREEE (reference sequence). The CDR3 spells CASSNRVGPDTQYF. DNA of the CDR3: TGTGCCAGCAGTAACAGGGTTGGGCCAGATACGCAGTATTTT.

The chain couples TRBV6-2 or TRBV6-3 to TRBJ2-7, with 8 bases matching TRBD2. The V gene end was trimmed by 2 bases and the J gene end by 3 bases; junction bases not matched to a gene: 6. Germline lookup yields CDR1 MNHEY and CDR2 SVGEGT. The CDR3 has 15 amino acids. Here the CDR3 DNA reads TGTGCCAGCAGTTACCAGAGCGGGGGCCTCTACGAGCAGTACTTC. Protein sequence: CASSYQSGGLYEQYF.

The chain couples TRBV7-8 to TRBJ2-5; 8 bases map to TRBD1. CDR1 SGHVS and CDR2 FQNEAQ come from the germline V gene. V shed 5 bases, J shed 0 bases, and the junction held 5 bases outside the gene matches. The CDR3 consists of 15 residues. The CDR3 DNA is TGTGCCAGCAGCACACAGGGGGTGTACCAAGAGACCCAGTACTTC. Protein: CASSTQGVYQETQYF. Filled out from reference TRBV7-8 and TRBJ2-5, the complete variable domain reads GAGVSQSPRYKVAKRGQDVALRCDPISGHVSLFWYQQALGQGPEFLTYFQNEAQLDKSGLPSDRFFAERPEGSVSTLKIQRTQQEDSAVYLCASSTQGVYQETQYFGPGTRLLVL.

CDR3 sequence: CASSLDNPPGYTF. The DNA for the CDR3 is TGTGCCAGCAGCTTGGACAACCCCCCGGGCTACACCTTC. This chain joins TRBV5-4 and TRBJ1-2; D gene unclear. Germline lookup yields CDR1 SGHNT and CDR2 YYREEE (reference sequence). The CDR3 has 13 residues. V was trimmed by 0 bases and J by 8 bases, leaving 11 bases between them.

V is TRBV7-8 and J is TRBJ2-2; a weak D match, TRBD1 (6 bases). The V gene's germline CDR1 is SGHVS and CDR2 FQNEAQ. V was pared by 6 bases and J by 6 bases, with 14 bases between. The CDR3 sequence is 14 residues long. As DNA, the CDR3 is TGTGCCAGCAGAGTGATACAGGGATCCGGGGAGCTGTTTTTT. Translation: CASRVIQGSGELFF.

J is TRBJ1-1 and V is TRBV6-5, with 7 bases aligning to TRBD1. CDR1 MNHEY and CDR2 SVGAGI come from the germline V gene. V shed 2 bases, J shed 8 bases, and the junction held 8 bases outside the gene matches. This CDR3 is 14 amino acids long. CDR3 bases: TGTGCCAGCAGTTACCTCGACAGGGCGGGAGAAGCTTTCTTT. This encodes CASSYLDRAGEAFF.

The rearrangement links TRBV7-8 to TRBJ2-5; 13 bases are shared with TRBD2. CDR3 length: 20 residues. CDR1 is SGHVS and CDR2 is FQNEAQ in the germline V gene. J was trimmed by 4 bases and V by 0 bases; bases with no gene match: 14. DNA for the CDR3: TGTGCCAGCAGCTTAGCTGGGGGGGCCCCGGGACTAGCGGGGAGAGAGACCCAGTACTTC. It translates to CASSLAGGAPGLAGRETQYF. Full variable domain (rest looked up from reference TRBV7-8 and TRBJ2-5): GAGVSQSPRYKVAKRGQDVALRCDPISGHVSLFWYQQALGQGPEFLTYFQNEAQLDKSGLPSDRFFAERPEGSVSTLKIQRTQQEDSAVYLCASSLAGGAPGLAGRETQYFGPGTRLLVL.

V gene TRBV5-1 combines with J gene TRBJ2-7; 12 bases are a match to TRBD1. The length of the CDR3 is 17 residues. Germline CDR1 SGHRS, CDR2 YFSETQ. V lost 2 bases, J lost 5 bases, and 11 bases stayed unmatched. The CDR3 DNA sequence: TGCGCCAGCAGCTTTGGTCCCCCGGGACAGGGGGCCCACGAGCAGTACTTC. Amino acid sequence: CASSFGPPGQGAHEQYF.

This clone was picked up a small number of times. V gene TRBV12-5 combines with J gene TRBJ1-4; 11 bases match TRBD1. The CDR3 totals 16 residues. With V trimmed by 1 base and J by 7 bases, 5 bases remained unmatched. From germline, CDR1 is LGHNT and CDR2 FRNRAP. Here the CDR3 reads CASGLDLGQGVEKLFF. The DNA for the CDR3 is TGTGCTAGTGGTTTGGATCTGGGACAGGGGGTTGAAAAACTGTTTTTT.

The gene calls are TRBV7-2 and TRBJ1-5; 12 bases are a match to TRBD1. The trim removed 5 bases at V and 0 bases at J, leaving 5 bases unmatched. Germline V gene data show CDR1 as SGHTA and CDR2 as FQGNSA. This CDR3 comprises 17 residues. CDR3 sequence reads: CASSPGTGGYSNQPQHF. The CDR3, as DNA: TGTGCCAGCAGCCCCGGGACAGGGGGCTATAGCAATCAGCCCCAGCATTTT.

The rearrangement joins TRBV28 to TRBJ1-5; 10 positions match TRBD1. The CDR3 consists of 15 residues. Losses at the gene ends were 6 bases for V and 7 bases for J; bases not matched to a gene: 9. Looked up from germline, CDR1 is MDHEN and CDR2 is SYDVKM. CDR3 DNA sequence: TGTGCCAGCAGCTCGGGACAGGGGAAAAGCCAGCCCCAGCATTTT. The encoded protein is CASSSGQGKSQPQHF.

This clone was counted between two and nine times. The V gene is TRBV5-1, the J gene TRBJ1-1; D not certain. Trimming shortened V by 4 bases and J by 4 bases, and 14 bases separated the two germline ends. The V gene's germline CDR1 is SGHRS and CDR2 YFSETQ. CDR3 size: 14 residues. The CDR3 sequence: CASSPYPEGTEAFF. In DNA form, the CDR3 reads TGCGCCAGCAGCCCCTACCCAGAGGGCACTGAAGCTTTCTTT.

J is TRBJ1-6 and V is TRBV4-1; perhaps TRBD1 as D (6 bases). CDR1 MGHRA and CDR2 YSYEKL come from the germline V gene. The CDR3 has 13 amino acids. V was cut by 6 bases and J by 9 bases, with 12 bases left in between. CDR3 coding DNA: TGCGCCAGCAGGGAGCAGGGGAGTTCACCCCTCCACTTT. Residues: CASREQGSSPLHF.

The chain links TRBV6-5 to TRBJ2-1, with TRBD1 matching over 8 bases. CDR3 length equals 15 residues. The V segment lost 5 bases and the J segment 3 bases; nucleotides outside the gene matches: 6. Germline V gene data show CDR1 as MNHEY and CDR2 as SVGAGI. CDR3 in amino acids: CASSTDRGVYNEQFF. The DNA for the CDR3 is TGTGCCAGCAGTACTGACAGGGGAGTCTACAATGAGCAGTTCTTC.

The gene calls are TRBV19 and TRBJ1-2, with TRBD1 identical over 7 bases. CDR1 LNHDA and CDR2 SQIVND come from the germline V gene (reference sequence). There are 14 residues in the CDR3. The ends lost 5 bases at V and 0 bases at J; junction bases unmatched: 3. The CDR3 here is CASSVTGSNYGYTF. The CDR3 region has the DNA TGTGCCAGTAGTGTGACAGGGTCTAACTATGGCTACACCTTC.

V and J are TRBV5-1 and TRBJ2-4; TRBD1 agrees at 8 bases. Germline lookup yields CDR1 SGHRS and CDR2 YFSETQ. There are 18 residues in the CDR3. Losses at the gene ends were 0 bases for V and 3 bases for J; bases not matched to a gene: 11. The CDR3 loop is CASSLALTGTGGKNIQYF. In nucleotides, the CDR3 is TGCGCCAGCAGCTTGGCATTGACCGGGACAGGAGGCAAAAACATTCAGTACTTC.

The rearrangement uses TRBV5-1 and TRBJ2-5; no clear D. Per the germline V gene, CDR1 is SGHRS and CDR2 is YFSETQ. Trimming shortened V by 3 bases and J by 3 bases, and 15 bases separated the two germline ends. CDR3 size: 15 residues. The CDR3 protein is CASSSERGPKETQYF. CDR3 DNA: TGCGCCAGCAGCTCGGAGCGAGGCCCTAAAGAGACCCAGTACTTC.

J is TRBJ1-6 and V is TRBV7-2; TRBD1 matches 8 bases. The CDR3 is 14 amino acids. Germline V gives CDR1 SGHTA, CDR2 FQGNSA. V was pared by 2 bases and J by 9 bases, with 3 bases of the junction left unmatched. The CDR3 region is CASSLPGGVSPLHF. The CDR3 DNA follows: TGTGCCAGCAGCTTACCAGGGGGCGTTTCACCCCTCCACTTT.

V is TRBV15 and J is TRBJ2-2; TRBD1 aligns across 8 bases. The germline gives CDR1 LNHNV, CDR2 YYDKDF (reference sequence). CDR3 size: 20 residues. The V and J ends lost 0 bases and 5 bases, in that order; junction bases with no gene match: 17. The CDR3 sequence: CATSRDRRTGKLFGTGELFF. CDR3 nucleotides: TGTGCCACCAGCAGAGATCGCAGGACAGGGAAATTATTCGGGACCGGGGAGCTGTTTTTT.

The chain combines TRBV9 with TRBJ2-1; a weak D match, TRBD2 (5 bases). There are 14 residues in the CDR3. From germline, CDR1 is SGDLS and CDR2 YYNGEE. V was cut by 7 bases and J by 5 bases, with 16 bases left in between. CDR3 DNA sequence: TGTGCCAGCTCCCCGGGGTTCCGCGACAATGAGCAGTTCTTC. The encoded protein is CASSPGFRDNEQFF.

The CDR3 loop is CASSLRGRGRETQYF. The CDR3 DNA is TGTGCCAGCAGCTTGCGCGGCAGGGGGCGGGAGACCCAGTACTTC. This rearrangement joins TRBV5-8 to TRBJ2-5, with 8 bases identical to TRBD1. This CDR3 contains 15 residues. The V and J ends lost 1 base and 5 bases, in that order; junction bases with no gene match: 7. Germline CDR1 reads SGHTS; CDR2 reads YDEGEE.

This chain connects TRBV18 to TRBJ1-5; 7 bases are shared with TRBD1. V shed 3 bases, J shed 5 bases, and the junction held 1 base outside the gene matches. CDR1 is KGHSH and CDR2 is LQKENI in the germline V gene. The CDR3 length is 13 residues. The CDR3 region has the DNA TGTGCCAGCTCACCGGGACAGTATCAGCCCCAGCATTTT. Its translation: CASSPGQYQPQHF.

J is TRBJ1-6 and V is TRBV2, with unresolved D. Germline V gives CDR1 SNHLY, CDR2 FYNNEI. This CDR3 comprises 16 residues. Trimming removed 3 bases from V and 4 bases from J, with 13 bases in between. This CDR3 is CASSEKGREYNSPLHF. The CDR3, as DNA: TGTGCCAGCAGTGAGAAGGGCCGGGAGTATAATTCACCCCTCCACTTT.

In its sample, this clone was seen a few times. This chain uses TRBV6-6 with TRBJ2-1, with D uncertain. The ends were cut back, 4 bases at V and 0 bases at J, with 13 bases in the middle. This CDR3 is 16 amino acids long. Germline lookup yields CDR1 MNHNY and CDR2 SVGAGI (reference sequence). The CDR3 coding sequence is TGTGCCAGCAGTTCGGCCAGGCCGAGCTCCTACAATGAGCAGTTCTTC. Translating it yields CASSSARPSSYNEQFF.

The J gene is TRBJ1-5, the V gene TRBV5-8; 10 bases fit TRBD1. Germline trimming cut 5 bases from V and 3 bases from J; bases unmatched to any gene: 8. Germline CDR1 reads SGHTS; CDR2 reads YDEGEE. The CDR3 extends over 16 amino acids. The CDR3 protein is CASRAGTGALNQPQHF. The CDR3 nucleotides read TGTGCCAGCAGGGCCGGGACAGGGGCCCTCAATCAGCCCCAGCATTTT.

This chain uses TRBV2 with TRBJ2-7, with D possibly matching TRBD1 (5 bases). V was trimmed by 4 bases and J by 0 bases, leaving 10 bases between them. Germline values: CDR1 SNHLY, CDR2 FYNNEI. CDR3 length: 14 residues. The CDR3 DNA sequence: TGTGCCAGCAGTGGCAGGGTGGGCTCCTACGAGCAGTACTTC. Residues: CASSGRVGSYEQYF.

The V gene is TRBV9, the J gene TRBJ1-1; D might be TRBD1 (5 bases). The germline V gene has CDR1 SGDLS and CDR2 YYNGEE. The length of the CDR3 is 16 residues. With 6 bases removed from V and 6 bases from J, the gap between germline ends came to 24 bases. CDR3 sequence: CASTISPGSGLAEAFF. The CDR3 region has the DNA TGTGCCAGCACCATCTCCCCCGGGTCAGGGTTAGCTGAAGCTTTCTTT.

The V gene is TRBV19, the J gene TRBJ1-2; 11 bases line up with TRBD1. This CDR3 contains 15 residues. V lost 9 bases to trimming and J lost 6 bases; unmatched junction nucleotides: 12. CDR1 and CDR2 (germline): LNHDA, SQIVND (reference sequence). CDR3: CASSPTGQGVNGYTF. As DNA, the CDR3 is TGTGCCAGCTCACCCACGGGACAGGGGGTAAATGGCTACACCTTC.